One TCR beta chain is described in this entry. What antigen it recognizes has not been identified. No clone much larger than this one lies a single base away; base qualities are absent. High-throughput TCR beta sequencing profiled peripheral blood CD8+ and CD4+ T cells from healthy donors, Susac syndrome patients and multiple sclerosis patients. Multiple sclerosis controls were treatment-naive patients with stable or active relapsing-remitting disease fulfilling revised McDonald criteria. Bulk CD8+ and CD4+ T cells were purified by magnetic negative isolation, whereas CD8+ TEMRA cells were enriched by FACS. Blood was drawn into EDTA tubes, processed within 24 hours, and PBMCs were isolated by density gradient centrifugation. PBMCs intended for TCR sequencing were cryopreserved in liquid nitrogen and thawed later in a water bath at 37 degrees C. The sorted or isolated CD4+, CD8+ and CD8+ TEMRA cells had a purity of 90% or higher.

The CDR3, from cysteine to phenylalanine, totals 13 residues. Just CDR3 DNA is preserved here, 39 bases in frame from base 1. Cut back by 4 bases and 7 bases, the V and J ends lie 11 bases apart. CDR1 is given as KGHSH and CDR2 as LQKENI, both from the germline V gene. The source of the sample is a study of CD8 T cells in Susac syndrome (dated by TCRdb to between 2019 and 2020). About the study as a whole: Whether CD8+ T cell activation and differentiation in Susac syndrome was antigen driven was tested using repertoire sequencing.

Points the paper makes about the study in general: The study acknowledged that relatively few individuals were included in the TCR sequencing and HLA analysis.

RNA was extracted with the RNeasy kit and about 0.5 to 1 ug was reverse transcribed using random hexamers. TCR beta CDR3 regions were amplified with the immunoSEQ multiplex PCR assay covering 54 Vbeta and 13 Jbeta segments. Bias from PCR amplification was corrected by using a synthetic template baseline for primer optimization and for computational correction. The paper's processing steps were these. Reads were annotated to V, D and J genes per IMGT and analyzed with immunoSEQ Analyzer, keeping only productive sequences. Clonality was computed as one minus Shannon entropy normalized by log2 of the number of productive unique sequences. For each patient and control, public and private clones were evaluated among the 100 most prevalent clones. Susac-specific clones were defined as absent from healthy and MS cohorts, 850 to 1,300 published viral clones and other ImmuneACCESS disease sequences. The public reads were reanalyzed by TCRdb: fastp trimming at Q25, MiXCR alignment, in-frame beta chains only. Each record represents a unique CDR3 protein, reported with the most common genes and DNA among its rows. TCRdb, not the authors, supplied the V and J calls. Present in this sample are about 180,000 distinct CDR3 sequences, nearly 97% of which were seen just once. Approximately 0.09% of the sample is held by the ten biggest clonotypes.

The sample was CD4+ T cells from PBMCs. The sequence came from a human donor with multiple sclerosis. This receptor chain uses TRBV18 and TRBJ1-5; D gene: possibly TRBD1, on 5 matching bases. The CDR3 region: CASSHGGEQPQHF. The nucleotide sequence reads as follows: TGTGCCAGCTCACACGGGGGGGAACAGCCCCAGCATTTT.